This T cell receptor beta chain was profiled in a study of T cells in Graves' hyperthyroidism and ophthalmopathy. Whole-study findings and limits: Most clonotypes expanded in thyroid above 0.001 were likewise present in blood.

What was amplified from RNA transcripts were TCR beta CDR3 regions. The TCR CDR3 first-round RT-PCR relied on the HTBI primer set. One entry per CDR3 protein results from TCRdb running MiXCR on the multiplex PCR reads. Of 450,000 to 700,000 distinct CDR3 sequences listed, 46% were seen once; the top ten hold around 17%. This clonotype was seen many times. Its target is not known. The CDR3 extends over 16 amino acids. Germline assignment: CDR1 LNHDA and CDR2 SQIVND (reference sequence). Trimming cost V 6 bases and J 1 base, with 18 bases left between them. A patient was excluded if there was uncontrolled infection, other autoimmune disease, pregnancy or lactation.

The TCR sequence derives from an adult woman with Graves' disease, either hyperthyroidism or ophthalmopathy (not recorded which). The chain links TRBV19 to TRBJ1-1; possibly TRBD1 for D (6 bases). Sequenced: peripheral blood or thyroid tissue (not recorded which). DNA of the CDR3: TGTGCCAGTAGACGGGGGCCAGGAAGATCGAACACTGAAGCTTTCTTT. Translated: CASRRGPGRSNTEAFF. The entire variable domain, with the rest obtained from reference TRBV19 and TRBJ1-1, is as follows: DGGITQSPKYLFRKEGQNVTLSCEQNLNHDAMYWYRQDPGQGLRLIYYSQIVNDFQKGDIAEGYSVSREKKESFPLTVTSAQKNPTAFYLCASRRGPGRSNTEAFFGQGTRLTVV.